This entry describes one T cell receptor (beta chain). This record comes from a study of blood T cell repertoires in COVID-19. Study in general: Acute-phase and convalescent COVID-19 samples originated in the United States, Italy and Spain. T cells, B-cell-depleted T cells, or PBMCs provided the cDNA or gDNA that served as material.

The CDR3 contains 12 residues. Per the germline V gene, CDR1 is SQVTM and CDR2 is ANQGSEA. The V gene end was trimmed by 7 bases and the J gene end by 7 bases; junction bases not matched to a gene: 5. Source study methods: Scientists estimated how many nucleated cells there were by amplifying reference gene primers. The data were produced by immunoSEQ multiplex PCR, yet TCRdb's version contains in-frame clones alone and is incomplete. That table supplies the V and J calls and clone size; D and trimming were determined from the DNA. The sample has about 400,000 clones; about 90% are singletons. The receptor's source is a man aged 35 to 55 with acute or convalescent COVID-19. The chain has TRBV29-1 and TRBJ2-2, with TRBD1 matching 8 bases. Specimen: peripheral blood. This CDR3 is CSAGQGDGELFF. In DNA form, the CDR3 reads TGCAGCGCAGGACAGGGCGACGGGGAGCTGTTTTTT.